The clone carrying this TCR beta chain has a handful of counts. A read error may explain this, as a much larger clone is one base away. The sample is drawn from a study of T-cell reconstitution after alpha-beta-depleted transplantation in children. V lost 1 base and J 1 base, leaving 14 bases between the germline ends. The length of the CDR3 is 16 residues. Germline V gene data show CDR1 as MDHEN and CDR2 as SYDVKM. The TCRbeta library was prepared with unique molecular identifiers. TCRdb reprocessed the PCR reads via MiXCR and lists one record per CDR3 protein. The sample consists of roughly 100,000 distinct CDR3 sequences, less than 6% of them appearing once.

Sequencing used PBMCs, mostly from graft donor cells, obtained 60 days after TCRalphabeta/CD19-depleted stem cell transplant. V and J are TRBV28 and TRBJ2-7; tentatively, D is TRBD2 (6 bases). The clonotype originates from a female patient aged 2-9 years who had a stem cell transplant for Fanconi anemia, so the T cells may come from the graft donor. The CDR3, as DNA: TGTGCCAGCAGTTTATCAGGGTCTAGCGAATCCTACGAGCAGTACTTC. Its protein product is CASSLSGSSESYEQYF.